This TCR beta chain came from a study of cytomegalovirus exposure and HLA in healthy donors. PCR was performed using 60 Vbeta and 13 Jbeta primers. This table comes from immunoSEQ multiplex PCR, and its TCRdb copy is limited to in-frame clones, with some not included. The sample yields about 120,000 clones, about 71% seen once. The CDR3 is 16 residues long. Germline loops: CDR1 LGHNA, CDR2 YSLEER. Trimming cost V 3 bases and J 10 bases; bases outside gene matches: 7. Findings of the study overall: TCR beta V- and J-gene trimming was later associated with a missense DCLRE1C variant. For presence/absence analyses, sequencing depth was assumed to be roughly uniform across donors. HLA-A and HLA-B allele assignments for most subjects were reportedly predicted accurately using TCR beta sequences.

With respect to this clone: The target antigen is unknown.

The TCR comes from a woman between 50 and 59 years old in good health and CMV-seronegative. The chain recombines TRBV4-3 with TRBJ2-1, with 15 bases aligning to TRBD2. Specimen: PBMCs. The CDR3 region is CASSQGGLAGGREQFF. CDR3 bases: TGCGCCAGCAGCCAGGGGGGACTAGCGGGAGGTAGGGAGCAGTTCTTC.